This TCR beta chain is drawn from a study of naive and memory T cell subsets (TCRdb year 2017). The study in broad terms: The study applied an open-source, UMI-based TCR alpha and beta sequencing pipeline to sorted naive and memory peripheral blood T cell subsets. IgG serology results and the functional CMV T cell responses were in complete agreement. RNA was DNase-treated and reverse transcribed with TCR constant-region primers, mostly using SuperScript III.

This clonotype was seen repeatedly, ten times or more. Its specific antigen is unknown. No per-base quality is available; no much larger clone lies one base away. From the second PCR step on, the TCR alpha and beta chain libraries were amplified in separate reactions. The CMV status of each donor was determined by measuring IFNgamma production from CD4+ T cells after fresh PBMCs had been stimulated overnight with CMV viral lysate. Miltenyi beads were used first to positively select CD4 T cells, and CD8 T cells were then positively selected from the CD4-negative fraction. Cells were stained for CD3, CD4, CD8, CD45RA, CD27 and a live/dead dye and were sorted on a BD Aria II into four subsets based on CD45RA and CD27. For sorting, CD45RA-CD27- cells were defined as effector memory cells, while CD45RA+CD27- cells were defined as EMRA cells. Blood was obtained from a few healthy volunteers, and the blood from each volunteer was fractionated into CD4 and CD8 T cells and subsequently into four differentiation subsets. Roughly 120 ml of peripheral blood was collected from each donor, and PBMC were isolated by Ficoll-Paque PLUS density-gradient centrifugation. Sorted cells were lysed in RLT buffer, and RNA was extracted with a Qiagen RNeasy kit and stored at -80°C.

The receptor library was made with UMI-ligation and nested PCR. An equimolar mix of two oligonucleotides covering both TRBC1 and TRBC2 was used as the beta constant-region primer. Four rounds of PCR were used to amplify ligated cDNA, with nested alpha and beta constant-region primers being used together with the SP2 primer. A single-stranded oligonucleotide carrying the SP2 primer and a 12-nucleotide UMI was ligated to the 3' end of the cDNA by T4 RNA ligase 1. The ligation reaction was incubated at 16°C for roughly 18-25 hours. PCR2 was typically performed as a SYBR Green qPCR and was stopped at a predetermined threshold so that over-amplification was prevented. Apart from the first purification, every purification step used Agencourt AMPure XP magnetic beads. Library quantification was done by Qubit, followed by a TapeStation check on which the main peak was expected at around 650 bp. Pooled libraries were sequenced on an Illumina MiSeq with v2 2x251 paired-end kits, typically giving roughly 0.9-2.1 million reads per sample. Each sample's library went into the pool at approximately 4 nM, and about 4.5-8% PhiX was added to help with cluster recognition. As for how the authors treated the data: Using tag matching that tolerated one base-pair mismatch, Decombinator assigned V and J genes to FASTQ reads that had been processed by Demultiplexor. Collapsinator used UMIs to correct both sequencing errors and frequency errors arising from PCR heterogeneity. TCRs were translated and CDR3s were extracted from the conserved cysteine to the FGXG phenylalanine by CDR3Translator, with non-productive sequences being flagged. Gini, Shannon entropy and inverse Simpson indices were computed after subsampling the repertoires to the same number of UMI-defined TCRs. Power-law fits to clonotype abundance distributions were performed by maximum likelihood within the linear range. For one naive CD8 sample, the pipeline and MIGEC produced similar UMI counts, unique TCR numbers and clonal distributions. Repertoires were searched for around 7,300 CMV-associated CDR3 sequences compiled from VDJdb and a published dataset. TCRdb reprocessed the public reads (quality trimming at Q25 with fastp, clone calling with MiXCR) and kept in-frame beta chains. Every entry covers one CDR3 protein and lists the most common genes and DNA from its rows. The V and J calls here are based on TCRdb, not the publication. The sample table lists 750 to 900 distinct CDR3 sequences, 12% to 15% of them with a count of one. The ten largest clonotypes hold around 82% of the sample.

Here is what the overall study found, with its caveats: After error correction, only a single occurrence was seen for over 90% of naive TCR sequences, so much steeper abundance distributions were produced than in memory subsets. RNA-based TCR counts may be affected by expression changes linked to T cell activation and differentiation. The abundance of TCRs followed a power law with an exponent that differed between naive and memory subsets yet stayed consistent across the three individuals. Each clonotype was defined as a single alpha or beta chain sequence rather than as a paired alpha/beta receptor. In both CD4 and CD8 cells, going from naive through CM, EM and EMRA, the Gini index went up while Shannon and inverse Simpson diversity went down. The repertoire findings for the naive and memory subsets could not be validated against a ground truth, as none was available.

Per the germline V gene, SGDLS is the CDR1 and YYNGEE is the CDR2. Between the V and J ends, shortened by 0 bases and 0 bases respectively, the junction contains 9 bases. Taken from cysteine to phenylalanine, the CDR3 has 15 residues. Only the CDR3 portion is preserved as DNA: 45 bases, with reading frame beginning at the first base. The V gene is TRBV9 and the J gene is TRBJ1-2; too little of a D gene remains to name it. This TCR was recovered from a human donor in good health. The specimen was CD8+ TEMRA cells from blood. The intended sense of this specimen's cell subset or site label: effector memory re-expressing CD45RA, CD45RA+ CD27-. CDR3 protein: CASSVARKANYGYTF. The DNA reads as follows: TGTGCCAGCAGCGTAGCCCGGAAAGCTAACTATGGCTACACCTTC. When the CDR3 is completed using the reference TRBV9 and TRBJ1-2 genes on either side, the full variable domain is DSGVTQTPKHLITATGQRVTLRCSPRSGDLSVYWYQQSLDQGLQFLIQYYNGEERAKGNILERFSAQQFPDLHSELNLSSLELGDSALYFCASSVARKANYGYTFGSGTRLTVV.